This TCR beta chain was recorded in a study of T cell responses to AZD1222 COVID-19 vaccine. Study observations and caveats: Seropositive at baseline were only a handful of AZD1222 recipients. Without day 14 samples, only post-peak T cell repertoires were studied.

TCRdb's table, derived via immunoSEQ multiplex PCR, lists solely in-frame clones and lacks some. Of 150,000 to 200,000 clones detected, around 92% appear once; the ten largest clones hold roughly 9.2%. The CDR3 loop spans 15 amino acids. Per the germline V gene, CDR1 is SGHRS and CDR2 is YFSETQ. Trimming removed 0 bases at V and 2 bases at J, with 9 bases between. About this clone itself: Its antigen is as yet unknown.

The receptor's source is an adult in good health. This material consisted of peripheral blood, taken on day 0 of AZD1222 vaccination. This chain uses TRBV5-1 with TRBJ1-3; D is unresolved. DNA for the CDR3: TGCGCCAGCAGCTTGGCCGATGGGACTGGAAACACCATATATTTT. Its translation: CASSLADGTGNTIYF.